This T cell receptor (beta chain) was sequenced for a study of Tregs in tolerant kidney transplant recipients (dated by TCRdb to the late 2010s). About the study as a whole: Other Treg samples came from a roughly three-day mixed lymphocyte reaction with belatacept, some followed by an approximately five-day donor restimulation, before sorting recipient CD4+CD25+CD127- cells. Before combined kidney and bone marrow transplantation, this study identified donor-specific regulatory T cells using TCRbeta sequencing and then followed those same cells after transplant. Several methods of expanding Tregs specific for an allogeneic donor were compared by TCRbeta repertoire sequencing in a few healthy controls. During sorting of primary belatacept mixed lymphocyte reaction cultures, recipient cells were distinguished from donor cells with antibodies.

Only one count was recorded for this clone. The antigen it binds to is not known. The input lacks base qualities; no much larger clone sits a single base away. Broader findings and caveats from the paper: Expanding Tregs with activated donor B cells appeared to identify the most biologically relevant and donor-specific TCRbeta repertoire. Because the study included only a small number of patients, the results must be confirmed in larger populations and under other immunosuppression protocols. Biological reproducibility was not directly addressed, though technical replication error appeared minimal.

Healthy control blood came either as purchased buffy coats or from healthy volunteers. Healthy control blood was separated into PBMCs by Ficoll density gradient and cryopreserved, and patient PBMCs were collected both before and after transplant. Trimming costs V 1 base and J 7 bases, and their ends lie 14 bases apart. The CDR3 runs 14 residues from the cysteine to the phenylalanine. Only the CDR3 DNA is retained, 42 bases long and in frame from the first base. The germline V gene gives CDR1 as SGHDT and CDR2 as YYEEEE. For TCRbeta CDR3 sequencing, genomic DNA from the sorted cells was extracted using the QIAGEN DNeasy Blood and Tissue Kit. High-throughput TCRbeta CDR3 sequencing, including PCR amplification with bias correction and internal controls, was performed commercially through immunoSEQ. The paper's data handling went like this. Unique productive TCRbeta sequences were defined by CDR3 nucleotide sequence where primers matched, and otherwise by CDR3 amino acid sequence together with Vbeta and Jbeta genes. A sequence counted as donor-reactive if, in CFSE-low cells, the sequence had a frequency of at least 0.01% and was expanded at least 5-fold compared with unstimulated cells. Repertoire divergence was quantified by Jensen-Shannon divergence calculated from the top 100 TCRbeta sequences ranked by frequency. For any sample with multiple sequencing runs, sorting error was corrected in each run separately before the runs were pooled. The table comes from immuneACCESS by way of TCRdb, which keeps in-frame sequences with V and J called. Part of the clones is missing from these tables; in studies checked, under half for an unresolved V gene and the rest for unknown reasons. V, J and clone size derive from that table, while D and trimming were established from the DNA sequence. The sample table contains 35,000 to 50,000 clones; only one count was recorded for just under 97% of them. Of the sample, approximately 0.39% is held by the ten largest clones.

Sequences were obtained from Tregs from blood cultured with allogeneic cells. This TCR came from a human donor in good health. The chain uses TRBV5-6 and TRBJ1-2; the D gene is perhaps TRBD1, on 5 matching bases. The nucleotides read TGTGCCAGCAGCTTGAGGGGCGGGCTTAGTGGCTACACCTTC. Translated, it reads CASSLRGGLSGYTF.